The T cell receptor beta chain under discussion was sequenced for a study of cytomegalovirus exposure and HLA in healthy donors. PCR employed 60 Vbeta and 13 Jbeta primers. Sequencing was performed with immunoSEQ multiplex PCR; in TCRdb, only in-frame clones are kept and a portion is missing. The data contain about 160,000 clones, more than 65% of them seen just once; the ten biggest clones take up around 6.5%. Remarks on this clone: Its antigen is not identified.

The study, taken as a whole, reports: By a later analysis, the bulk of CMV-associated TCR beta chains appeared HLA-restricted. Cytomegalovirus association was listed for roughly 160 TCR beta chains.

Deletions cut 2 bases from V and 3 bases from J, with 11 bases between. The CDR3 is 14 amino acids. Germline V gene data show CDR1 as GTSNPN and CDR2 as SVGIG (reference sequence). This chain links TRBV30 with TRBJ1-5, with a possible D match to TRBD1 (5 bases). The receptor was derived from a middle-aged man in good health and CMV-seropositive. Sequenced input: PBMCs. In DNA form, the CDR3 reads TGTGCCTGGAGTACAAGGGGAATCAATCAGCCCCAGCATTTT. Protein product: CAWSTRGINQPQHF.